This T cell receptor beta chain derives from a study of human T cells and chemical hapten exposure. Time point here: patch test 2, 6 weeks after DPC sensitization. Treatment specified: therapeutic diphenylcyclopropenone sensitization with weekly scalp DPC. It was unfractionated whole blood from which total RNA was extracted. The CDR3 spans 12 residues. Trimming removed 4 bases at V and 6 bases at J, with 9 bases between. The germline CDR1 and CDR2 sequences are SGHTA and FQGNSA. In its sample, this clonotype was seen a few times. Per the original methods: Samples held a median of roughly 100,000 TCRs, range about 20,000–690,600. TCRdb re-analysed the RACE reads in MiXCR, keeping a single row per CDR3 protein. TCRdb's processing, not the authors', yielded these V and J calls. The sample lists some 99,000 distinct CDR3 sequences, roughly 10% occurring once.

The chain is built from TRBV7-2 and TRBJ1-2; D is undetermined. The sample in question was whole blood, obtained in connection with sensitization to the hapten diphenylcyclopropenone (DPC). The TCR sequence derives from a woman aged 40-49 years with alopecia areata. Some clones in this sample may be carry-over from other donors' samples. The CDR3 DNA reads TGTGCCAGCAGCTCCGAGGAAGATGGCTACACCTTC. It translates to CASSSEEDGYTF.